The 18 T cell receptor beta chains below all came from one sample that was sequenced in a study of shared clonotypes between healthy human individuals. Profiled with immunoSEQ multiplex PCR; TCRdb holds only in-frame clones, not every one. The data hold over 950,000 clones, with 70% to 85% observed a single time. Sequencing used memory CD4+ T cells from PBMCs. The subset denotes: CD45RA-negative fraction. These receptors were obtained from a man aged 18 to 30 in good health. Some clones in this sample may be carry-over from other donors' samples.

The rearrangement joins TRBV9 to TRBJ2-5, with D perhaps TRBD2 (6 bases). Trimming cost V 2 bases and J 3 bases, with 8 bases left between them. This CDR3 comprises 13 residues. The germline V gene encodes CDR1 SGDLS and CDR2 YYNGEE. DNA of the CDR3: TGTGCCAGCAGCGTCCGACTAGAAGAGACCCAGTACTTC. Translation gives CASSVRLEETQYF. The full variable domain, rest sourced from reference TRBV9 and TRBJ2-5, is DSGVTQTPKHLITATGQRVTLRCSPRSGDLSVYWYQQSLDQGLQFLIQYYNGEERAKGNILERFSAQQFPDLHSELNLSSLELGDSALYFCASSVRLEETQYFGPGTRLLVL.

V gene TRBV29-1 combines with J gene TRBJ2-1; no firm D call. V lost 8 bases, J lost 0 bases, and 17 bases lay in between. Germline CDR1 reads SQVTM; CDR2 reads ANQGSEA. This CDR3 spans 15 amino acids. Here the CDR3 reads CSSSFGRSSYNEQFF. The CDR3 DNA reads as TGCAGCTCCTCATTTGGCAGGAGCTCCTACAATGAGCAGTTCTTC.

This chain connects TRBV5-1 to TRBJ2-6, with D perhaps matching TRBD2 (6 bases). The V end was cut by 0 bases, the J end by 3 bases, with 13 bases between. The CDR3 is 17 residues long. Germline V gives CDR1 SGHRS, CDR2 YFSETQ. The CDR3 sequence is CASSLDVPGGGANVLTF. As DNA, the CDR3 is TGCGCCAGCAGCTTGGACGTGCCCGGGGGTGGGGCCAACGTCCTGACTTTC.

This chain connects TRBV7-9 to TRBJ2-3; TRBD1 matches at 10 bases. This CDR3 comprises 15 residues. V was clipped by 5 bases and J by 5 bases; unmatched bases: 7. Germline V gives CDR1 SEHNR, CDR2 FQNEAQ (reference sequence). The CDR3 DNA sequence: TGTGCCAGCAGCGCGCCGGACAGGGGGGGAGATACGCAGTATTTT. Its protein product is CASSAPDRGGDTQYF. Supplemented by reference TRBV7-9 and TRBJ2-3, the full variable domain reads DTGVSQNPRHKITKRGQNVTFRCDPISEHNRLYWYRQTLGQGPEFLTYFQNEAQLEKSRLLSDRFSAERPKGSFSTLEIQRTEQGDSAMYLCASSAPDRGGDTQYFGPGTRLTVL.

The chain combines TRBV19 with TRBJ1-4; D is uncertain. Germline V gives CDR1 LNHDA, CDR2 SQIVND (reference sequence). CDR3 length: 14 amino acids. Trimming stripped 4 bases from V and 1 base from J, with 7 bases between. Written as DNA, the CDR3 is TGTGCCAGTAGTAGGGGTGGAACTAATGAAAAACTGTTTTTT. This codes for CASSRGGTNEKLFF.

This clone came up a few times. V is TRBV30 and J is TRBJ1-1, with D perhaps TRBD1 (5 bases). Germline loops: CDR1 GTSNPN, CDR2 SVGIG (reference sequence). V was shortened by 3 bases and J by 5 bases, with 16 bases between the two germline ends. The CDR3 spans 14 residues. The CDR3 DNA reads as TGTGCCTGGAGCCCTCCGCCAGGGTGGACTGAAGCTTTCTTT. Translation gives CAWSPPPGWTEAFF.

Details on this clone: Other DNA sequences in this specimen translate into the identical CDR3. CDR3 DNA sequence: TGTGCCAGCAGCGTAGTCCCGGGCGGGGACGAGCAGTACTTC. It is translated as CASSVVPGGDEQYF. V and J are TRBV9 and TRBJ2-7, with TRBD2 as a possible D gene (6 bases). The CDR3 runs 14 residues. Germline loops: CDR1 SGDLS, CDR2 YYNGEE. Between the trimmed V and J ends, which lost 0 bases and 5 bases, there was a span of 12 bases.

The chain links TRBV7-9 to TRBJ2-7, with D uncertain. There are 11 residues in the CDR3. The V and J ends lost 6 bases and 5 bases respectively, with 8 bases between them. Per the germline V gene, CDR1 is SEHNR and CDR2 is FQNEAQ (reference sequence). The CDR3 spells CASRGRDEQYF. CDR3 DNA sequence: TGTGCCAGCAGGGGCCGTGACGAGCAGTACTTC.

The rearrangement uses TRBV28 and TRBJ1-5; D uncertain. There are 12 residues in the CDR3. Germline V gene lookup returns CDR1 MDHEN and CDR2 SYDVKM. Trimming removed 1 base from V and 9 bases from J, with 7 bases in between. CDR3 residues: CASSLSPMPQHF. In DNA form, the CDR3 reads TGTGCCAGCAGTTTATCCCCAATGCCCCAGCATTTT.

Note on this clone: Other DNA sequences in this specimen translate into the identical CDR3. The chain recombines TRBV20-1 with TRBJ1-2; D ambiguous. The CDR3 totals 11 residues. CDR1 is DFQATT and CDR2 is SNEGSKA in the germline V gene (reference sequence). The germline V and J ends were trimmed by 1 base and 5 bases, with 5 bases remaining between them. CDR3 region: CSARAGYGYTF. DNA for the CDR3: TGCAGTGCTAGAGCGGGGTATGGCTACACCTTC.

The V call is TRBV4-1, the J call TRBJ2-3, with a possible D match to TRBD2 (5 bases). From germline, CDR1 is MGHRA and CDR2 YSYEKL. Trimming shortened V by 1 base and J by 8 bases, and 16 bases separated the two germline ends. The CDR3 is made up of 15 amino acids. The CDR3 spells CASSQGLPVAGTQYF. In DNA, the CDR3 is TGCGCCAGCAGCCAAGGACTACCCGTGGCAGGTACGCAGTATTTT.

The chain combines TRBV5-1 with TRBJ1-1; the D gene is possibly TRBD1 (6 bases). CDR3 length: 12 amino acids. V was clipped by 0 bases and J by 10 bases, with 10 bases between them. Per the germline V gene, CDR1 is SGHRS and CDR2 is YFSETQ. This CDR3 is CASSLGGLLAFF. CDR3 DNA: TGCGCCAGCAGCTTGGGGGGGCTCCTAGCTTTCTTT.

This clone was seen a few times. Additional DNA sequences in this sample encode the identical CDR3. The V call is TRBV30, the J call TRBJ2-3; D is unresolved. Germline V gene lookup returns CDR1 GTSNPN and CDR2 SVGIG (reference sequence). CDR3 length: 11 residues. V dropped 0 bases and J dropped 4 bases, with 2 bases sitting between them. CDR3 sequence reads: CAWSVSDTQYF. The CDR3 coding sequence is TGTGCCTGGAGTGTCTCAGATACGCAGTATTTT.

This chain connects TRBV5-6 to TRBJ1-2; TRBD1 matches 7 bases. J lost 4 bases, V lost 4 bases, and 10 bases had no gene match. Germline V gives CDR1 SGHDT, CDR2 YYEEEE. This CDR3 is 15 amino acids long. In nucleotides, the CDR3 is TGTGCCAGCAGCCTTCCCGGACAGGAAGGCTATGGCTACACCTTC. Its protein is CASSLPGQEGYGYTF.

The gene calls are TRBV2 and TRBJ2-1, with D perhaps given as TRBD1 or TRBD2 (5 bases each). Germline lookup yields CDR1 SNHLY and CDR2 FYNNEI. Trimming pared 6 bases from V and 0 bases from J, leaving 9 bases between. The CDR3 covers 14 residues. CDR3 loop: CASSGTYSYNEQFF. The CDR3 nucleotides are TGTGCCAGCAGCGGGACCTACTCCTACAATGAGCAGTTCTTC.

The chain has TRBV5-4 and TRBJ1-3; D remains unclear. CDR1 and CDR2 from the germline V gene are SGHNT and YYREEE (reference sequence). V lost 0 bases and J lost 8, with 12 bases in between. The CDR3 is made up of 14 amino acids. The CDR3 DNA sequence: TGTGCCAGCAGCTTGGAGGGCGGACCGGACACCATATATTTT. Its translation is CASSLEGGPDTIYF.

The chain uses TRBV7-8 and TRBJ2-1; TRBD2 aligns across 9 bases. The V gene's germline CDR1 is SGHVS and CDR2 FQNEAQ. V gave up 5 bases and J gave up 1 base; unmatched junction bases: 9. This CDR3 contains 17 residues. The CDR3 DNA reads as TGTGCCAGCAGCCCGTATCTTAGCGGGAGTTCCTACAATGAGCAGTTCTTC. Protein sequence: CASSPYLSGSSYNEQFF.

As for this clone: A read error may produce the germline difference seen at one junction end. This sequence joins TRBV30 and TRBJ2-2; D possibly uses TRBD1 or TRBD2 (5 bases each). The germline V gene has CDR1 GTSNPN and CDR2 SVGIG (reference sequence). This CDR3 spans 14 amino acids. The CDR3 sequence is CARRGTGNTGELFF. As DNA, the CDR3 is TGTGCCCGGAGAGGGACGGGAAACACCGGGGAGCTGTTTTTT.